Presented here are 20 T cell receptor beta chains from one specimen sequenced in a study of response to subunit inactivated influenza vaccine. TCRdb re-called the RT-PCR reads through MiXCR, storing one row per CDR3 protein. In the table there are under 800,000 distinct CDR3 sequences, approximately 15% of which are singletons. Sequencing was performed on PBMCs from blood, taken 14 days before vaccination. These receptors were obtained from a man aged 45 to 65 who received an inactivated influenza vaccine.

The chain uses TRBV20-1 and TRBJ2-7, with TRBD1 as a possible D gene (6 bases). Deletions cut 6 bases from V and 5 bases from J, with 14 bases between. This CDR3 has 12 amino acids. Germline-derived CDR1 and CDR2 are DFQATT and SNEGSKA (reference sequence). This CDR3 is CSAGTRGDEQYF. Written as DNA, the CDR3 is TGCAGTGCCGGGACCAGGGGCGACGAGCAGTACTTC.

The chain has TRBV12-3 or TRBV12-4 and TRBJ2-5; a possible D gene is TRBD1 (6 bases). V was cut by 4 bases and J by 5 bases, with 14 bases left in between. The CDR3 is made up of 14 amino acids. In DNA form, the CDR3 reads TGTGCCAGCAGTTCCCCAGGGACACAGGAGACCCAGTACTTC. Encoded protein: CASSSPGTQETQYF.

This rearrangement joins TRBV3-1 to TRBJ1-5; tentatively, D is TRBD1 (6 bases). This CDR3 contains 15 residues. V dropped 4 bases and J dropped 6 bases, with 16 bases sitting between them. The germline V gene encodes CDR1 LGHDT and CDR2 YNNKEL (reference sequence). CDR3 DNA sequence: TGTGCCAGCAGCCGGAAGGGGGTTTCAGGTCAGCCCCAGCATTTT. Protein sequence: CASSRKGVSGQPQHF.

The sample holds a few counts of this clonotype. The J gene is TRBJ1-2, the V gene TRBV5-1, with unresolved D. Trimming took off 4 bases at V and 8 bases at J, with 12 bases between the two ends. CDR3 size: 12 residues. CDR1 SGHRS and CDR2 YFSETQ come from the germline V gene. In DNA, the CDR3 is TGCGCCAGCAGCCCGGGAGGCCAGGGCTACACCTTC. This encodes CASSPGGQGYTF.

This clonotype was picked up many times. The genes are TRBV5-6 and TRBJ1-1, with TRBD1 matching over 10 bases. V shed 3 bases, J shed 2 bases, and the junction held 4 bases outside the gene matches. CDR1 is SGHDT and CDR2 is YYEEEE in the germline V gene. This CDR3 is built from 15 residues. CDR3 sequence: CASSSLTGGNTEAFF. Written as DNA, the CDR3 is TGTGCCAGCAGCTCATTGACAGGGGGCAACACTGAAGCTTTCTTT.

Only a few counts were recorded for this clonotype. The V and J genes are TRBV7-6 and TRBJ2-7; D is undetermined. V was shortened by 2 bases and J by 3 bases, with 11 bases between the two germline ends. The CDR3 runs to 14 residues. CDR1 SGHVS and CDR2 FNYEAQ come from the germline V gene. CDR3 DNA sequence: TGTGCCAGCAGCTTAAGCGAAGTTGGCTACGAGCAGTACTTC. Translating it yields CASSLSEVGYEQYF. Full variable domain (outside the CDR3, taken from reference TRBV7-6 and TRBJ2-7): GAGVSQSPRYKVTKRGQDVALRCDPISGHVSLYWYRQALGQGPEFLTYFNYEAQQDKSGLPNDRFSAERPEGSISTLTIQRTEQRDSAMYRCASSLSEVGYEQYFGPGTRLTVT.

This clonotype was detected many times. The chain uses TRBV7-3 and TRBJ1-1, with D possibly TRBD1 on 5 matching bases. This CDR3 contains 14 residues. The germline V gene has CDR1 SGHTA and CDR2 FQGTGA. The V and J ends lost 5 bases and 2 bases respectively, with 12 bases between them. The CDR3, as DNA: TGTGCCAGCAGCCTCCTAGGGGCCAACACTGAAGCTTTCTTT. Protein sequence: CASSLLGANTEAFF.

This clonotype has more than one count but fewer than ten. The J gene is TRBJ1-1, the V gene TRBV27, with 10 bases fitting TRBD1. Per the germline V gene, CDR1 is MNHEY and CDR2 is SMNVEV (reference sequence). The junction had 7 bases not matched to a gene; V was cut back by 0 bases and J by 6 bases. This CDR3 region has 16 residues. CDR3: CASSLSVGQGVAEAFF. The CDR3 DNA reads TGTGCCAGCAGTTTATCGGTCGGACAGGGGGTTGCTGAAGCTTTCTTT.

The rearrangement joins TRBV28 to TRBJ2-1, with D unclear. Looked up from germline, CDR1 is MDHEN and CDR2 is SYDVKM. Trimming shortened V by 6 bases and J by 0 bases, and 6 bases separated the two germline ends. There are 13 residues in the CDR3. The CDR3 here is CASSRPSYNEQFF. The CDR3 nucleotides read TGTGCCAGCAGCAGGCCCTCCTACAATGAGCAGTTCTTC.

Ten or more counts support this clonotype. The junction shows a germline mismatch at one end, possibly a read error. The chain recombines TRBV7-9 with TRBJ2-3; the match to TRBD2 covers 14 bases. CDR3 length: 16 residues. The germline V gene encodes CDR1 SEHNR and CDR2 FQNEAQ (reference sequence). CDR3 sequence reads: CASSLGTSGRTDTQYF. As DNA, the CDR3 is TGCGCCAGCAGCCTCGGGACTAGCGGGAGAACAGATACGCAGTATTTT.

Here the CDR3 DNA reads TGCAGTGCTAACCGGGACAGGGCTTTGCATGAAAAACTGTTTTTT. This codes for CSANRDRALHEKLFF. The chain joins TRBV20-1 to TRBJ1-4, with 9 positions matching TRBD1. Trimming at V came to 4 bases and at J to 6 bases, leaving 9 bases not matched to a gene. CDR3 length: 15 amino acids. Germline values: CDR1 DFQATT, CDR2 SNEGSKA (reference sequence).

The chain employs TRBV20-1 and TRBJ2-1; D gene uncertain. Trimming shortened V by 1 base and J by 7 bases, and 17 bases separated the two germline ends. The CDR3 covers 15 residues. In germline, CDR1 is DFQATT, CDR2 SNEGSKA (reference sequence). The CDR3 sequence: CSARGRMWAGNEQFF. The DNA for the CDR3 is TGCAGTGCTAGAGGGAGAATGTGGGCCGGGAATGAGCAGTTCTTC.

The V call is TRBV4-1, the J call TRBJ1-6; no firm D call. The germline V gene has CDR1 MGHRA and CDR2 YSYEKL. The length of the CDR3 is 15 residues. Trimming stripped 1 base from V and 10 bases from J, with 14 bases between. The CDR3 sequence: CASSQVVGSGSPLHF. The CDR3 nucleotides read TGCGCCAGCAGCCAAGTCGTAGGGTCTGGGTCACCCCTCCACTTT.

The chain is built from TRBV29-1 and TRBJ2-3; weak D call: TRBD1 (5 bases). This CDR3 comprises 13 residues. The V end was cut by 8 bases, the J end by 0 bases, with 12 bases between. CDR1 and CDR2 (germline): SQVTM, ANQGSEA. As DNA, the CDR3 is TGCAGCCTACAGGAATCTAGCACAGATACGCAGTATTTT. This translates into CSLQESSTDTQYF.

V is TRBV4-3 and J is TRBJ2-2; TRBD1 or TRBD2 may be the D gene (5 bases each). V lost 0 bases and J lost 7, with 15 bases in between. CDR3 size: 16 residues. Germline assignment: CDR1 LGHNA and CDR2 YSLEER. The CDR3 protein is CASSQELAGARGELFF. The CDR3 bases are TGCGCCAGCAGCCAAGAACTGGCCGGGGCCCGCGGGGAGCTGTTTTTT.

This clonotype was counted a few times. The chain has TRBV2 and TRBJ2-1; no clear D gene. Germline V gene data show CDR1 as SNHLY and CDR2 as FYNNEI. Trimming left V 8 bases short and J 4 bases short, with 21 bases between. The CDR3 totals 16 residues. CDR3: CASPRWTPGLYNEQFF. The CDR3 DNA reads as TGTGCCAGCCCGAGATGGACCCCAGGTCTATACAATGAGCAGTTCTTC.

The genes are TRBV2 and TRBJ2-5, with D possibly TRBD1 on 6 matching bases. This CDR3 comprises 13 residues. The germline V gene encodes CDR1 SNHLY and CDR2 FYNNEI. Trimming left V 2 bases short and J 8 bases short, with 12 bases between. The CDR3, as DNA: TGTGCCAGCAGTGAAACGGACAGCCTTACCCAGTACTTC. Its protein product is CASSETDSLTQYF.

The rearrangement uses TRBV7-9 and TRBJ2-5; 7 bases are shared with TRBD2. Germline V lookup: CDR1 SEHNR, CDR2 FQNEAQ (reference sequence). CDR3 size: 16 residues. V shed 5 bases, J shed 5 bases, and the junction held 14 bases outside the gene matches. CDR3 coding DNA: TGTGCCAGCAGCCGTGAGGCGGGAGTAGTTTCTGAGACCCAGTACTTC. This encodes CASSREAGVVSETQYF.

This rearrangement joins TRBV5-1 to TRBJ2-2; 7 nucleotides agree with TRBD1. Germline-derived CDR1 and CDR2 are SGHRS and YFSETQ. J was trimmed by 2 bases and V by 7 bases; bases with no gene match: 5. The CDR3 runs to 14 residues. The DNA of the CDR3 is TGCGCCAGCCAACGACAGGGCAACACCGGGGAGCTGTTTTTT. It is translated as CASQRQGNTGELFF.

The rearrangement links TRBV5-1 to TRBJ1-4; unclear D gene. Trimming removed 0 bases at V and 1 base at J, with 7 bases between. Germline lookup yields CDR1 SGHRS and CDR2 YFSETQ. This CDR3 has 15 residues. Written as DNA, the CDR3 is TGCGCCAGCAGCTTGGCTGGAGTAACTAATGAAAAACTGTTTTTT. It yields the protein CASSLAGVTNEKLFF.